The 26 T cell receptor beta chains given below trace back to one sample, sequenced in a study of type 1 regulatory T cells. Their antigen targets remain unknown. TCRdb independently ran MiXCR on the reads; one entry per CDR3 protein. The sample includes approximately 42,000 distinct CDR3 sequences, 12% seen only once; the top ten take around 8%. The sample consisted of cultured non-Tr1 T cells, either the whole culture or a sorted T cell fraction (not recorded which). Source of these receptors: a human donor in good health.

Note on this clonotype: A much larger clonotype is one base distant, so this may be a read error. CDR3 amino acids: CASSVYDEQCF. CDR3 coding DNA: TGTGCCAGCAGTGTGTACGACGAGCAGTGCTTC. This chain links TRBV12-3 or TRBV12-4 with TRBJ2-7; D is ambiguous. The CDR3 is made up of 11 amino acids.

CDR3 coding DNA: TGCGCCAGCAGCCTACAGGGGGTCCGGACTGAAGCTTTCTTT. As protein: CASSLQGVRTEAFF. The J gene is TRBJ1-1, the V gene TRBV5-1; 8 bases map to TRBD1. The germline gives CDR1 SGHRS, CDR2 YFSETQ. This CDR3 region has 14 residues. V shed 4 bases and J 5 bases; nucleotides not matched to a gene: 7.

CDR3 protein: CASSLEYEQYF. CDR3 bases: TGCGCCAGCAGCTTGGAATACGAGCAGTACTTC. The chain recombines TRBV5-1 with TRBJ2-7, with D unresolved. Germline CDR1 and CDR2: SGHRS and YFSETQ. Trimming removed 0 bases at V and 4 bases at J, with 2 bases between. This CDR3 spans 11 amino acids.

This clonotype was seen more than once but under ten times. V is TRBV19 and J is TRBJ2-7; 8 bases align to TRBD2. The CDR3 is 15 amino acids. The germline gives CDR1 LNHDA, CDR2 SQIVND (reference sequence). V trimming: 5 bases; J trimming: 3 bases; junction bases outside the gene matches: 9. DNA for the CDR3: TGTGCCAGTAGTTACCGGGAGGGCGGCAGCTACGAGCAGTACTTC. This codes for CASSYREGGSYEQYF.

This clonotype was seen at least ten times. The genes are TRBV5-1 and TRBJ2-3, with TRBD2 matching 8 bases. Germline CDR1 reads SGHRS; CDR2 reads YFSETQ. The V gene end was trimmed by 4 bases and the J gene end by 1 base; junction bases not matched to a gene: 5. The CDR3 sequence is 15 residues long. CDR3 sequence: CASSTSGSRTDTQYF. CDR3 in DNA: TGCGCCAGCAGCACAAGCGGGAGCCGCACAGATACGCAGTATTTT.

This clonotype is termed medium-sized (0.01 to 0.1%). This chain uses TRBV18 with TRBJ1-1; TRBD1 matches at 12 bases. Trimming removed 8 bases from V and 2 bases from J; junction bases left unmatched: 3. CDR1 and CDR2 (germline): KGHSH, LQKENI. This CDR3 has 14 residues. CDR3 loop: CASTGTGGNTEAFF. CDR3 nucleotides: TGTGCCAGCACCGGGACAGGGGGCAACACTGAAGCTTTCTTT.

This clonotype was counted at least ten times. The chain links TRBV4-2 to TRBJ1-1, with D uncertain. In germline, CDR1 is LGHNA, CDR2 YNFKEQ. This CDR3 comprises 13 residues. The ends were cut back, 1 base at V and 5 bases at J, with 8 bases in the middle. The CDR3 region has the DNA TGTGCCAGCAGCCAAGCTCGTGTGACTGAAGCTTTCTTT. Translated: CASSQARVTEAFF.

This clonotype was picked up a small number of times. The chain joins TRBV14 to TRBJ2-5; D is uncertain. The V end was cut by 2 bases, the J end by 5 bases, with 3 bases between. The germline V gene has CDR1 SGHDN and CDR2 FVKESK. The CDR3 length is 11 residues. CDR3 region: CASSQSETQYF. In DNA, the CDR3 is TGTGCCAGCAGCCAATCGGAGACCCAGTACTTC.

This chain connects TRBV20-1 to TRBJ2-7; 8 bases line up with TRBD2. The CDR3 runs to 15 residues. V shed 5 bases, J shed 5 bases, and the junction held 14 bases outside the gene matches. The germline gives CDR1 DFQATT, CDR2 SNEGSKA (reference sequence). CDR3 loop: CSAPRMSGRGDEQYF. The CDR3 bases are TGCAGTGCTCCGCGGATGAGCGGGAGAGGGGACGAGCAGTACTTC.

In its sample, this clonotype was seen a few times. Being one base from a much bigger clone, this may be a read error. The chain links TRBV7-2 to TRBJ2-5; D not resolved. V was clipped by 5 bases and J by 0 bases, with 4 bases between them. Per germline, CDR1 SGHTA and CDR2 FQGNSA. The CDR3 consists of 12 residues. The CDR3 is CASSRYQETQYF. In nucleotides, the CDR3 is TGTGCCAGCAGCCGGTACCAAGAGACCCAGTACTTC.

This clonotype was found many times. One end of the junction is discordant with germline, which a read error may explain. The chain joins TRBV7-9 to TRBJ1-1; D unresolved. The V gene's germline CDR1 is SEHNR and CDR2 FQNEAQ (reference sequence). The CDR3 spans 15 residues. This CDR3 is CASRLAGVGITEAFF. CDR3 nucleotides: TGTGCCAGCAGATTAGCCGGGGTAGGTATAACTGAAGCTTTCTTT.

Only a few counts were recorded for this clonotype. The chain employs TRBV18 and TRBJ1-1; D is uncertain. Trimming pared 1 base from V and 0 bases from J, leaving 6 bases between. In germline, CDR1 is KGHSH, CDR2 LQKENI. The CDR3 runs to 14 residues. CDR3 bases: TGTGCCAGCTCACCACAGAGAATGAACACTGAAGCTTTCTTT. Protein product: CASSPQRMNTEAFF.

In this sample, this clonotype turned up many times. The V gene is TRBV3-1, the J gene TRBJ1-5; D is uncertain. Germline V lookup: CDR1 LGHDT, CDR2 YNNKEL (reference sequence). Trimming left V 2 bases short and J 3 bases short, with 5 bases between. The CDR3 spans 13 residues. Here the CDR3 DNA reads TGTGCCAGCAGCCAATCAGACAATCAGCCCCAGCATTTT. Its translation: CASSQSDNQPQHF. Combining the CDR3 with reference TRBV3-1 and TRBJ1-5 gives the whole variable domain DTAVSQTPKYLVTQMGNDKSIKCEQNLGHDTMYWYKQDSKKFLKIMFSYNNKELIINETVPNRFSPKSPDKAHLNLHINSLELGDSAVYFCASSQSDNQPQHFGDGTRLSIL.

This clonotype came up many times. This sequence joins TRBV29-1 and TRBJ2-5, with a weak D call TRBD1 (5 bases). Trimming removed 7 bases at V and 2 bases at J, with 11 bases between. CDR3 length equals 12 residues. Germline lookup yields CDR1 SQVTM and CDR2 ANQGSEA. CDR3 sequence: CSAMTVQETQYF. For the CDR3, the DNA is TGCAGCGCTATGACAGTTCAAGAGACCCAGTACTTC.

This clonotype showed up just a few times. The rearrangement joins TRBV20-1 to TRBJ2-7, with D possibly TRBD2 on 5 matching bases. The CDR3 runs to 14 residues. V lost 3 bases and J lost 3, with 15 bases in between. Germline V gives CDR1 DFQATT, CDR2 SNEGSKA (reference sequence). CDR3 sequence: CSASPAAGLYEQYF. CDR3 sequence (DNA): TGCAGTGCTAGTCCAGCGGCCGGCCTCTACGAGCAGTACTTC.

The rearrangement links TRBV11-2 to TRBJ2-1; 11 bases match TRBD2. Looked up from germline, CDR1 is SGHAT and CDR2 is FQNNGV. J was trimmed by 9 bases and V by 1 base; bases with no gene match: 11. The length of the CDR3 is 17 residues. The CDR3 region has the DNA TGTGCCAGCAGCTTAGTCTTAGCGGGAGGGCCGGGGGGTGAGCAGTTCTTC. As protein: CASSLVLAGGPGGEQFF. Complete variable domain (other parts from reference TRBV11-2 and TRBJ2-1): EAGVAQSPRYKIIEKRQSVAFWCNPISGHATLYWYQQILGQGPKLLIQFQNNGVVDDSQLPKDRFSAERLKGVDSTLKIQPAKLEDSAVYLCASSLVLAGGPGGEQFFGPGTRLTVL.

The chain carries TRBV5-6 and TRBJ2-5; D is possibly TRBD1 or TRBD2 (5 bases each). Trimming stripped 2 bases from V and 5 bases from J, with 16 bases between. The germline V gene has CDR1 SGHDT and CDR2 YYEEEE. CDR3 length equals 15 residues. The CDR3 sequence: CASSFRDPLDETQYF. The CDR3 region has the DNA TGTGCCAGCAGCTTCCGGGACCCATTAGACGAGACCCAGTACTTC.

Many counts were recorded for this clonotype. The chain uses TRBV20-1 and TRBJ1-1, with 7 bases identical to TRBD1. V lost 6 bases, J lost 0 bases, and 7 bases stayed unmatched. Germline V gene lookup returns CDR1 DFQATT and CDR2 SNEGSKA (reference sequence). CDR3 size: 14 residues. CDR3 in amino acids: CSAPPQGVNTEAFF. The CDR3, as DNA: TGCAGTGCGCCTCCTCAGGGGGTGAACACTGAAGCTTTCTTT.

This clonotype was recorded a few times. The rearrangement joins TRBV20-1 to TRBJ1-4; D is unclear. CDR3 length equals 14 residues. Looked up from germline, CDR1 is DFQATT and CDR2 is SNEGSKA (reference sequence). Trimming removed 3 bases from V and 2 bases from J, with 10 bases in between. The CDR3 spells CSAREGVTNEKLFF. Here the CDR3 DNA reads TGCAGTGCTAGGGAGGGAGTTACTAATGAAAAACTGTTTTTT.

This clonotype was counted many times. The rearrangement uses TRBV12-3 or TRBV12-4 and TRBJ1-1, with 7 bases that match TRBD1. The CDR3 contains 13 residues. V shed 3 bases and J 6 bases; nucleotides not matched to a gene: 4. The DNA of the CDR3 is TGTGCCAGCAGTTTCAAGGGGGCATCTGAAGCTTTCTTT. Translation gives CASSFKGASEAFF.

J is TRBJ2-1 and V is TRBV12-3 or TRBV12-4; the match to TRBD1 covers 7 bases. This CDR3 contains 13 residues. V lost 0 bases and J lost 9; bases outside the gene matches: 2. CDR3 nucleotide sequence: TGTGCCAGCAGTTTAGCAACAGGGGCTGAGCAGTTCTTC. Its translation: CASSLATGAEQFF.

The rearrangement links TRBV20-1 to TRBJ2-7, with 9 bases matching TRBD1. The CDR3 has 17 residues. V dropped 1 base and J dropped 2; count of bases not matched to a gene: 12. The germline V gene encodes CDR1 DFQATT and CDR2 SNEGSKA (reference sequence). The DNA of the CDR3 is TGCAGTGCTAGAGGGGGCGGAGGGACAGGGAATCCCTACGAGCAGTACTTC. Translated, it gives CSARGGGGTGNPYEQYF.

This clonotype was seen ten or more times. J is TRBJ2-3 and V is TRBV15, with D possibly TRBD2 on 6 matching bases. V was trimmed by 1 base and J by 5 bases, leaving 16 bases between them. Per germline, CDR1 LNHNV and CDR2 YYDKDF (reference sequence). The CDR3 has 16 amino acids. CDR3 sequence: CATSRVVRRAGDTQYF. DNA for the CDR3: TGTGCCACCAGCAGAGTTGTGAGGAGGGCCGGAGATACGCAGTATTTT.

This clonotype was picked up a small number of times. The rearrangement links TRBV4-2 to TRBJ2-1; D gene unclear. CDR3 length: 16 residues. The germline CDR1 and CDR2 sequences are LGHNA and YNFKEQ. Trimming removed 1 base from V and 4 bases from J, with 14 bases in between. Written as DNA, the CDR3 is TGTGCCAGCAGCCAAGTCAAGAGCGCGGTTTACAATGAGCAGTTCTTC. Translation: CASSQVKSAVYNEQFF.

This clonotype showed up just a few times. CDR3 coding DNA: TGCAGTGCTCGGAGGGGTGGAGAGACCCAGTACTTC. This translates into CSARRGGETQYF. This sequence joins TRBV20-1 and TRBJ2-5; perhaps TRBD2 as D (6 bases). This CDR3 has 12 residues. Germline loops: CDR1 DFQATT, CDR2 SNEGSKA (reference sequence). The V gene lost 5 bases and the J gene lost 4 bases, with 11 bases spanning the gap.

This clonotype was detected ten times or more. The chain combines TRBV7-2 with TRBJ1-2; D is unclear. Germline CDR1 and CDR2: SGHTA and FQGNSA. V lost 5 bases, J lost 4 bases, and 14 bases lay in between. This CDR3 region has 14 residues. In DNA form, the CDR3 reads TGTGCCAGCAGCCCTACTAGGGAGGTCTATGGCTACACCTTC. Its translation is CASSPTREVYGYTF.